This T cell receptor beta chain was captured in a study of blood T cell repertoires in COVID-19 (dated by TCRdb to the early 2020s). In terms of the full investigation: Samples from collaborators originated in the United States, Italy and Spain and spanned both the acute and convalescent phases of COVID-19. The material from the prospective study consisted of cDNA or gDNA derived from T cells, B-cell-depleted T cells, or PBMCs. The dataset comprised deeply sampled blood TCRbeta repertoires from subjects exposed to, actively infected with, or recovered from COVID-19. The repertoires were made available in a free public database intended to serve as a resource for research on the immune response to SARS-CoV-2. Samples came from the ongoing ImmuneRACE study (first 160 participants) plus 1,254 subjects from 6 global collaborators. The sample metadata nearly always contained a de-identified subject ID, COVID-19 status, age in years and sex. Where available, HLA class I and class II types were taken from metadata supplied by the sample provider and were not determined by assay-based typing. What the authors observed across the whole study: Clinical and demographic metadata were provided uncurated, with the amount varying by source and participant.

TCRbeta CDR3 regions were amplified from genomic DNA using the immunoSEQ Assay, a bias-controlled multiplex PCR. The authors' analysis ran thus. Nucleated cell counts per sample were estimated from amplification of reference gene primers within the assay. To quantify the absolute abundance of each unique TCRbeta CDR3 rearrangement, sequence reads were collapsed and filtered. Productive Simpson clonality was computed per sample as the square root of Simpson's diversity index over productive rearrangements. In TCRdb, the immuneACCESS table is reduced to in-frame sequences with V and J assigned. These tables do not hold every clone; where another copy was compared, an unresolved V gene accounts for under half, and the others remain unexplained. V and J calls and clone size are copied from that table; D and trimming were computed from the DNA. The sample table holds 250,000 to 300,000 clones, of which around 89% were seen once. Around 3.5% of the sample comes from the top ten.

This clone was found a few times. It lacks a known antigen. Per-nucleotide qualities are absent, and no much larger clonotype sits a single base away. V was cut back by 4 bases and J by 6 bases, leaving a gap of 9 bases between them. CDR1 and CDR2, looked up from the germline V gene, are LGHNA and YNFKEQ. The CDR3, from cysteine to phenylalanine, totals 12 residues. Only the CDR3 DNA is retained, 36 bases long and in frame from the first base. Collaborating institutions collected whole blood in K2EDTA tubes following their own protocols. For TCRbeta analysis, collaborator samples were shipped as frozen whole blood, as isolated PBMCs, or as DNA extracted from either sample type.

This clonotype was sampled from a woman in her thirties or forties with acute or convalescent COVID-19. The rearranged segments are TRBV4-2 and TRBJ1-2; TRBD1 is possibly the D segment (5 matching bases). Material for sequencing was peripheral blood. The CDR3 has the sequence CASSLGGDGYTF. The DNA sequence is TGTGCCAGCAGCCTTGGAGGGGATGGCTACACCTTC.